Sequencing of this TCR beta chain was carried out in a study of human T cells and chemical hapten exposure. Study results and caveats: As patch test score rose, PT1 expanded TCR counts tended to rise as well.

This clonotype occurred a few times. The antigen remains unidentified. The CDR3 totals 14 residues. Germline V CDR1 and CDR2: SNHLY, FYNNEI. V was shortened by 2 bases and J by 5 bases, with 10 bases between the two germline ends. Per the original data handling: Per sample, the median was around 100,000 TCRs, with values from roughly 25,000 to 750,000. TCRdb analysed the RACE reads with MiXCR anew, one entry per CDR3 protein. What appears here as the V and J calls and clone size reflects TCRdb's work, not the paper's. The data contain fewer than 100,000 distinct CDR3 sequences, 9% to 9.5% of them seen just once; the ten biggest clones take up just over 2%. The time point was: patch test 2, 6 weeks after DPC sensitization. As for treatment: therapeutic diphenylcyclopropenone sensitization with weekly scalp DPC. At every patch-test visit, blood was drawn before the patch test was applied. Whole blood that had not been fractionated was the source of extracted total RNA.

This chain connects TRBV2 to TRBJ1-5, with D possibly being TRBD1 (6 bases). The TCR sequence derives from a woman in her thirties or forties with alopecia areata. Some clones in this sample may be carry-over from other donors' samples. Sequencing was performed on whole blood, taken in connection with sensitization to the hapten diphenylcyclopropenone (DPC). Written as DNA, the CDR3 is TGTGCCAGCAGTGAAAGGGGGGGATATCAGCCCCAGCATTTT. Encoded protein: CASSERGGYQPQHF. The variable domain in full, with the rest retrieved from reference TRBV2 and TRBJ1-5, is EPEVTQTPSHQVTQMGQEVILRCVPISNHLYFYWYRQILGQKVEFLVSFYNNEISEKSEIFDDQFSVERPDGSNFTLKIRSTKLEDSAMYFCASSERGGYQPQHFGDGTRLSIL.